Below are 12 T cell receptor beta chains sequenced from a single sample in a study of cytomegalovirus exposure and HLA in healthy donors. Primers for the PCR totalled 60 Vbeta and 13 Jbeta. Using immunoSEQ multiplex PCR, the repertoire was profiled, and TCRdb retains in-frame clones only, with some absent. Counted here are under 200,000 clones, 60% to 80% occurring once; the ten biggest clones make up roughly 2.3%. Sequenced: PBMCs. These receptors originate from a man in his 60s in good health and CMV-seronegative.

This clone was found a few times. V is TRBV6-5 and J is TRBJ1-1; TRBD1 aligns across 7 bases. Germline V lookup: CDR1 MNHEY, CDR2 SVGAGI. The length of the CDR3 is 15 residues. J was trimmed by 1 base and V by 5 bases; bases with no gene match: 7. The CDR3 DNA sequence: TGTGCCAGCAGTCTATCGGGACAGAGGAACACTGAAGCTTTCTTT. Amino acids: CASSLSGQRNTEAFF.

The rearrangement uses TRBV28 and TRBJ2-5; D call uncertain. V dropped 7 bases and J dropped 5 bases, with 11 bases sitting between them. Germline CDR1 MDHEN, CDR2 SYDVKM. This CDR3 has 12 residues. The CDR3 DNA sequence: TGTGCCAGCAAACCCACGAGGGAGACCCAGTACTTC. This gives the protein CASKPTRETQYF.

This chain uses TRBV5-1 with TRBJ2-7, with TRBD1 matching over 9 bases. Trimming cost V 3 bases and J 7 bases; bases outside gene matches: 8. CDR3 size: 14 residues. Germline V gives CDR1 SGHRS, CDR2 YFSETQ. In DNA, the CDR3 is TGCGCCAGCAGCTCCATCCCCGGGACAGGGGAGCAGTACTTC. Its translation is CASSSIPGTGEQYF. Combining the CDR3 with reference TRBV5-1 and TRBJ2-7 gives the whole variable domain KAGVTQTPRYLIKTRGQQVTLSCSPISGHRSVSWYQQTPGQGLQFLFEYFSETQRNKGNFPGRFSGRQFSNSRSEMNVSTLELGDSALYLCASSSIPGTGEQYFGPGTRLTVT.

The chain has TRBV28 and TRBJ2-5; 7 positions match TRBD2. V lost 6 bases and J lost 3; bases outside the gene matches: 7. In germline, CDR1 is MDHEN, CDR2 SYDVKM. The CDR3 runs 14 residues. The CDR3: CASRFLAAKETQYF. The CDR3 DNA is TGTGCCAGCAGATTTCTAGCGGCCAAAGAGACCCAGTACTTC.

This rearrangement joins TRBV18 to TRBJ1-3, with D possibly being TRBD1 (6 bases). The CDR3 spans 14 residues. V dropped 3 bases and J dropped 2 bases, with 8 bases sitting between them. CDR1 KGHSH and CDR2 LQKENI come from the germline V gene. The CDR3 sequence is CASSPAGAGNTIYF. For the CDR3, the DNA is TGTGCCAGCTCACCGGCAGGGGCTGGAAACACCATATATTTT.

This chain joins TRBV6-1 and TRBJ2-1; TRBD2 matches at 8 bases. This CDR3 has 14 amino acids. The V segment lost 4 bases and the J segment 4 bases; nucleotides outside the gene matches: 3. Germline CDR1 and CDR2: MNHNS and SASEGT. This CDR3 is CASSGGLVYNEQFF. The CDR3 region has the DNA TGTGCCAGCAGTGGGGGACTAGTATACAATGAGCAGTTCTTC.

This sequence joins TRBV10-3 and TRBJ1-2; 7 bases fit TRBD1. V gave up 8 bases and J gave up 6 bases; unmatched junction bases: 9. Germline values: CDR1 ENHRY, CDR2 SYGVKD. CDR3 size: 13 residues. In DNA, the CDR3 is TGTGCCATCGGACAGGCGAATGGTAATGGCTACACCTTC. Amino acid sequence: CAIGQANGNGYTF.

The chain is built from TRBV6-6 and TRBJ1-4; D is uncertain. The germline V and J ends were trimmed by 2 bases and 0 bases, with 10 bases remaining between them. The CDR3 length is 16 residues. Germline CDR1 reads MNHNY; CDR2 reads SVGAGI (reference sequence). CDR3 bases: TGTGCCAGCAGTTACGTAGGCACAGCAACTAATGAAAAACTGTTTTTT. It is translated as CASSYVGTATNEKLFF.

V usage is TRBV18 and J usage is TRBJ2-2; 10 positions match TRBD2. J was trimmed by 1 base and V by 1 base; bases with no gene match: 9. Germline CDR1 is KGHSH and CDR2 is LQKENI. This CDR3 is 19 amino acids long. CDR3 DNA sequence: TGTGCCAGCTCACCACTGTGGATAGCGGGGGGCCGGAACACCGGGGAGCTGTTTTTT. Translated: CASSPLWIAGGRNTGELFF. Together with reference TRBV18 and TRBJ2-2, the CDR3 gives the full variable domain: NAGVMQNPRHLVRRRGQEARLRCSPMKGHSHVYWYRQLPEEGLKFMVYLQKENIIDESGMPKERFSAEFPKEGPSILRIQQVVRGDSAAYFCASSPLWIAGGRNTGELFFGEGSRLTVL.

J is TRBJ1-6 and V is TRBV25-1; maybe TRBD1 (6 bases). The CDR3 runs 15 residues. V shed 1 base and J shed 3 bases, with 7 bases lying between them. Germline assignment: CDR1 MGHDK and CDR2 SYGVNS. This chain's CDR3 is CASSESRGYNSPLHF. CDR3 bases: TGTGCCAGCAGTGAATCCAGGGGCTATAATTCACCCCTCCACTTT.

This sequence joins TRBV5-1 and TRBJ2-3; TRBD1 agrees at 11 bases. Germline trimming cut 7 bases from V and 4 bases from J; bases unmatched to any gene: 8. The germline CDR1 and CDR2 sequences are SGHRS and YFSETQ. This CDR3 has 15 amino acids. The CDR3 here is CASHLDRGPADTQYF. The CDR3 region has the DNA TGCGCCAGCCACTTGGACAGGGGGCCCGCAGATACGCAGTATTTT.

J is TRBJ2-7 and V is TRBV27, with 7 positions matching TRBD1. With V trimmed by 10 bases and J by 4 bases, 10 bases remained unmatched. Germline CDR1 reads MNHEY; CDR2 reads SMNVEV (reference sequence). The CDR3 runs to 13 residues. CDR3 nucleotide sequence: TGTGCCACCGGGCGGACAGGACTTTACGAGCAGTACTTC. Its translation is CATGRTGLYEQYF.